The rows below give T cell receptor beta chains drawn from one sample of a study of blood T cell repertoires in COVID-19. Method: immunoSEQ multiplex PCR; TCRdb's copy keeps in-frame clones and lacks some. The table shows fewer than 450,000 clones, with roughly 91% occurring only once. Input material: PBMCs or T cells enriched from blood (not recorded which). These receptor sequences come from a man aged 18-30 years who had recovered from COVID-19. Both conserved end residues are part of each CDR3. The D gene is left open where the match is weak. The size field is filled for only some rows; it gives once, few, many or a size class.

J: TRBJ2-1
V: TRBV28
D: TRBD2
size: .
DNA: TGTGCCAGCATGATCCCGGCGGGAGCGCCCCTCGTCTTC
CDR3: CASMIPAGAPLVF

J: TRBJ1-2
V: TRBV27
D: TRBD1
size: once
DNA: TGTGCCAGCAGTTTATGGGGGACAGACTATGGCTACACCTTC
CDR3: CASSLWGTDYGYTF

J: TRBJ2-7
V: TRBV4-1
D: TRBD1
size: .
DNA: TGCGCCAGCAGCCGGAACAGGGGGCTTGGGGAGCAGTACTTC
CDR3: CASSRNRGLGEQYF

J: TRBJ2-1
V: TRBV27
D: TRBD2
size: once
DNA: TGTGCCAGCAGTGGTGCAAGCGGGAGCTCCTACAATGAGCAGTTCTTC
CDR3: CASSGASGSSYNEQFF

J: TRBJ2-3
V: TRBV11-1
D: .
size: .
DNA: TGTGCCAGCAGCTTGCTAGCGATCACAGATACGCAGTATTTT
CDR3: CASSLLAITDTQYF

J: TRBJ2-7
V: TRBV5-1
D: TRBD2
size: .
DNA: TGCGCCAGCAGCTTTGGCTTAGCGGGCTACTACGAGCAGTACTTC
CDR3: CASSFGLAGYYEQYF

J: TRBJ2-5
V: TRBV29-1
D: TRBD1
size: .
DNA: TGCAGCGTTGAAGAAGCCCGACGACAGGGGGCGGAGGAGACCCAGTACTTC
CDR3: CSVEEARRQGAEETQYF

J: TRBJ1-2
V: TRBV29-1
D: .
size: .
DNA: TGCAGCGTTGTTCACACAGTAAACTATGGCTACACCTTC
CDR3: CSVVHTVNYGYTF

J: TRBJ2-3
V: TRBV15
D: TRBD1
size: .
DNA: TGTGCCACCAGCCGGTCACAGGGGGCAGATACGCAGTATTTT
CDR3: CATSRSQGADTQYF

J: TRBJ1-2
V: TRBV2
D: .
size: .
DNA: TGTGCCAGCAGTTCCGACAGAGACTATGGCTACACCTTC
CDR3: CASSSDRDYGYTF

J: TRBJ2-5
V: TRBV13
D: .
size: .
DNA: TGTGCCAGCAGCCTCGCTGGACTACCTGAACCGGAGACCCAGTACTTC
CDR3: CASSLAGLPEPETQYF

J: TRBJ1-1
V: TRBV5-1
D: .
size: .
DNA: TGCGCCAGCAGCTCTGGAGGGTACCCTGAAGCTTTCTTT
CDR3: CASSSGGYPEAFF

J: TRBJ2-5
V: TRBV5-1
D: .
size: .
DNA: TGCGCCAGCAGCTACCATAGCGCCCCAGAGACCCAGTACTTC
CDR3: CASSYHSAPETQYF

J: TRBJ1-2
V: TRBV28
D: TRBD1
size: few
DNA: TGTGCCAGCCTCTCCGGGGACAGGAGACATTATGGCTACACCTTC
CDR3: CASLSGDRRHYGYTF

J: TRBJ1-2
V: TRBV24-1
D: TRBD1
size: once
DNA: TGTGCCACCAGGACCGACAGGGGTCGTGATGGCTACACCTTC
CDR3: CATRTDRGRDGYTF

J: TRBJ2-7
V: TRBV19
D: TRBD2
size: .
DNA: TGTGCCAGTAGTTCTAGCGGGAGGACTGTCTACGAGCAGTACTTC
CDR3: CASSSSGRTVYEQYF

J: TRBJ2-3
V: TRBV28
D: .
size: .
DNA: TGTGCCAGCAGTTTGGCTGAGGGGGCAGATACGCAGTATTTT
CDR3: CASSLAEGADTQYF

J: TRBJ2-7
V: TRBV18
D: .
size: once
DNA: TGTGCCAGCCACTACGCGAGCGGTGCGTACGAGCAGTACTTC
CDR3: CASHYASGAYEQYF

J: TRBJ1-4
V: TRBV9
D: .
size: .
DNA: TGTGCCAGCAGCGTAGCAGGGTTTAGCGAAAAACTGTTTTTT
CDR3: CASSVAGFSEKLFF

J: TRBJ1-4
V: TRBV2
D: TRBD1
size: .
DNA: TGTGCCAGCAGGCACAGGGGGCTGGAAGAAAAACTGTTTTTT
CDR3: CASRHRGLEEKLFF

J: TRBJ2-7
V: TRBV7-9
D: TRBD2
size: .
DNA: TGTGCCAGCAGCACTATAGCGGGAGGGACCTACGAGCAGTACTTC
CDR3: CASSTIAGGTYEQYF

J: TRBJ1-3
V: TRBV7-8
D: .
size: .
DNA: TGTGCCAGCAGCCCGAGGGCCGCAGGCCCCTCTGGAAACACCATATATTTT
CDR3: CASSPRAAGPSGNTIYF

J: TRBJ2-3
V: TRBV2
D: TRBD2
size: .
DNA: TGTGCCAGCAGGGGGCGGGAGGGCCAGACAGATACGCAGTATTTT
CDR3: CASRGREGQTDTQYF

J: TRBJ2-1
V: TRBV5-1
D: .
size: .
DNA: TGCGCCAGCAGCTTGGGACAGGACAATGAGCAGTTCTTC
CDR3: CASSLGQDNEQFF